Listed here are 5 T cell receptor beta chains from one sample, sequenced in a study of T cells after yellow fever vaccination. TCRdb processed the 5' RACE reads anew with MiXCR; each CDR3 protein has one entry. The table has approximately 340,000 distinct CDR3 sequences, over 8% seen once. Sequences were derived from PBMCs, sampled on the day of the first yellow fever vaccination. Receptors originate from a man aged 18 to 29 who received the YFV17D yellow fever vaccine.

This clonotype was seen more than once but under ten times. This chain links TRBV5-4 with TRBJ2-3; the match to TRBD1 covers 8 bases. The CDR3 consists of 14 residues. J lost 2 bases, V lost 6 bases, and 5 bases had no gene match. The germline V gene encodes CDR1 SGHNT and CDR2 YYREEE (reference sequence). The CDR3 DNA reads as TGTGCCAGCACCGGACAGGGCAACACAGATACGCAGTATTTT. It specifies CASTGQGNTDTQYF.

This clonotype has ten or more counts. The genes are TRBV6-1 and TRBJ2-1, with TRBD1 matching 9 bases. This CDR3 is 15 amino acids long. Per the germline V gene, CDR1 is MNHNS and CDR2 is SASEGT. With 6 bases clipped from V and 3 bases from J, the junction kept 6 bases outside the gene matches. Written as DNA, the CDR3 is TGTGCCAGCAGCTCCACAGGGGGCATCTACAATGAGCAGTTCTTC. It yields the protein CASSSTGGIYNEQFF.

This clonotype was observed a few times. J is TRBJ2-5 and V is TRBV25-1; perhaps TRBD1 as D (5 bases). Between the trimmed V and J ends, which lost 4 bases and 4 bases, there was a span of 19 bases. Germline CDR1 is MGHDK and CDR2 is SYGVNS. CDR3 length: 16 amino acids. The CDR3 DNA sequence: TGTGCCAGCAGTGCGAATCGGGCAGGGATTTTAGAGACCCAGTACTTC. Amino acid sequence: CASSANRAGILETQYF. Combining the CDR3 with reference TRBV25-1 and TRBJ2-5 gives the whole variable domain EADIYQTPRYLVIGTGKKITLECSQTMGHDKMYWYQQDPGMELHLIHYSYGVNSTEKGDLSSESTVSRIRTEHFPLTLESARPSHTSQYLCASSANRAGILETQYFGPGTRLLVL.

The chain carries TRBV3-1 and TRBJ1-6; 9 bases are a match to TRBD1. CDR1 is LGHDT, CDR2 YNNKEL, per germline (reference sequence). This CDR3 has 15 residues. The V and J ends lost 3 bases and 8 bases, in that order; junction bases with no gene match: 5. DNA of the CDR3: TGTGCCAGCAGCCACCTGGGACAGGGAGATTCACCCCTCCACTTT. Its protein product is CASSHLGQGDSPLHF. Full variable domain (outside the CDR3, taken from reference TRBV3-1 and TRBJ1-6): DTAVSQTPKYLVTQMGNDKSIKCEQNLGHDTMYWYKQDSKKFLKIMFSYNNKELIINETVPNRFSPKSPDKAHLNLHINSLELGDSAVYFCASSHLGQGDSPLHFGNGTRLTVT.

This clonotype was seen more than once but under ten times. This chain uses TRBV27 with TRBJ2-4; possibly TRBD2 for D (6 bases). V lost 6 bases and J 3 bases, leaving 12 bases between the germline ends. Germline V CDR1 and CDR2: MNHEY, SMNVEV (reference sequence). The CDR3 is made up of 14 amino acids. CDR3: CASSTQGGKNIQYF. As DNA, the CDR3 is TGTGCCAGCAGCACCCAGGGAGGCAAAAACATTCAGTACTTC.